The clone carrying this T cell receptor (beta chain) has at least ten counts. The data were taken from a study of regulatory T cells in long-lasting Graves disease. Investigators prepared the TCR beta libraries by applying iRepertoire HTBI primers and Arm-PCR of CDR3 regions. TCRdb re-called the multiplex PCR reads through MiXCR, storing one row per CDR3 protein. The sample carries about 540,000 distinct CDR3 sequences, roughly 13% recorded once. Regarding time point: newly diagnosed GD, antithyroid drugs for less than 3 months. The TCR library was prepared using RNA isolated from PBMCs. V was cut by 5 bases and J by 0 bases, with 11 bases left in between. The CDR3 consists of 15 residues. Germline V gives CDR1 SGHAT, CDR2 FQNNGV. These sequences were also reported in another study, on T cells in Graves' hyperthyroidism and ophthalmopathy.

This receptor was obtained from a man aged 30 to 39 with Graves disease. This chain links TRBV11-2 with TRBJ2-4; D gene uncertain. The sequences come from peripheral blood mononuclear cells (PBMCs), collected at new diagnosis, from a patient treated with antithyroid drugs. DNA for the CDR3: TGTGCCAGCAGCAAGGGCCCGGTAGCCAAAAACATTCAGTACTTC. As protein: CASSKGPVAKNIQYF.